This is a list of T cell receptor beta chains from one sample in a study of breast tumors, draining lymph nodes, adjacent tissues. TCRdb itself ran the multiplex PCR reads through MiXCR, one entry per CDR3 protein. Of fewer than 200,000 distinct CDR3 sequences listed, around a third are singletons. Sequenced: axillary lymph node tissue. The source is a female donor with breast cancer. Some clones in this sample may be carry-over from other donors' samples. The CDR3 runs from the conserved cysteine through the conserved F or W. The order of the fields is clone size, V gene, D gene, J gene, CDR3 DNA, CDR3 protein. D genes are given only for firm matches. Size is stated for part of the rows, as once, few or many counts, or as a class when the clone is expanded.

>many|TRBV9|NA|TRBJ2-1
TGTGCCAGCAGCGTAGGGTTAGGGAATGAGCAGTTCTTC
CASSVGLGNEQFF
>NA|TRBV6-5|TRBD1|TRBJ2-7
TGTGCCAGGAGTCGCGACAGGGAGACTTTCTACGAGCAGTACTTC
CARSRDRETFYEQYF
>NA|TRBV9|NA|TRBJ2-5
TGTGCCAGCAGCGAGTCCACGGGGGCTGGAGAGACCCAGTACTTC
CASSESTGAGETQYF
>many|TRBV4-1|NA|TRBJ1-2
TGCGCCAGCAGCCAAATGGAGGGCGGTTTGAATGGCTACACCTTC
CASSQMEGGLNGYTF
>few|TRBV3-1|TRBD2|TRBJ2-7
TGTGCCAGCAGCCAAGAGTCTGCTAGCGGGAGGTACGAGCAGTACTTC
CASSQESASGRYEQYF
>many|TRBV10-3|TRBD1|TRBJ1-2
TGTGCCATCAGTGACCCGGGACAGGGAGGCTATGGCTACACCTTC
CAISDPGQGGYGYTF
>NA|TRBV6-6|NA|TRBJ1-4
TGTGCCAGCAGTTACAATGGGGCCTACAATGAAAAACTGTTTTTT
CASSYNGAYNEKLFF
>many|TRBV20-1|TRBD1|TRBJ2-1
TGCAGCACCCGGAGGCCCGGACAGGCCCCTCTGGGTGAGCAGTTCTTC
CSTRRPGQAPLGEQFF
>many|TRBV7-6|TRBD1|TRBJ2-7
TGTGCCAGCAGCATGGGACAGACCGTCTGGGAGCAGTACTTC
CASSMGQTVWEQYF
>many|TRBV29-1|NA|TRBJ1-4
TGCAGCGTTGAAGTAGGTTACAGAAGGGGACTGTTTTTT
CSVEVGYRRGLFF
>NA|TRBV9|NA|TRBJ1-5
TGTGCCAGCAGCGAGGGGGGGGGGGCCTACAATGAGCCCCAGCATTTT
CASSEGGGAYNEPQHF
>many|TRBV6-5|TRBD1|TRBJ2-7
TGTGCCAGCAGTCACGGGACAGGGAATACCTACGAGCAGTACTTC
CASSHGTGNTYEQYF
>few|TRBV28|NA|TRBJ1-3
TGTGCCAGCAGTTTATCGGCAGATCCCTCTGGAAACACCATATATTTT
CASSLSADPSGNTIYF
>many|TRBV27|TRBD1|TRBJ1-2
TGTGCCAGCAGCCGCGTCACGGACAGGCGTAACTATGGCTACACCTTC
CASSRVTDRRNYGYTF
>NA|TRBV20-1|NA|TRBJ1-2
TGCAGTGCTCAACCCCGGGACAAGATTCGGGCGGCTAATGACTATGGCTACACCTTC
CSAQPRDKIRAANDYGYTF
>once|TRBV20-1|TRBD2|TRBJ2-5
TGCAGTGCAACGGGTCGGCTAGCGGGGACTTGGGAGACCCAGTACTTC
CSATGRLAGTWETQYF
>many|TRBV2|NA|TRBJ2-2
TGTGCCAGCAGTGAGCGGCTAGATCCCGGGGAGCTGTTTTTT
CASSERLDPGELFF
>NA|TRBV19|NA|TRBJ1-4
TGTGCCAGTAGTGCGGGAAGTCCCTACAATGAAAAACTGTTTTTT
CASSAGSPYNEKLFF
>many|TRBV20-1|NA|TRBJ2-3
TGCAGTGCACCGCTAGCCCCGGGCCGAGATACGCAGTATTTT
CSAPLAPGRDTQYF
>NA|TRBV20-1|TRBD1|TRBJ2-7
TGCGGTGCTAGTGGGACAGTACGGTCCTACGAGCAGTACTTC
CGASGTVRSYEQYF
>NA|TRBV5-6|NA|TRBJ2-6
TGTGCCAGCAGCCCATTGACAGCGCTTGGGGCCAACGTCCTGACTTTC
CASSPLTALGANVLTF
>many|TRBV7-9|NA|TRBJ2-1
TGTGCCAGCAGCTTAGATCACCGCATAGGCTCCTACAATGAGCAGTTCTTC
CASSLDHRIGSYNEQFF
>many|TRBV19|NA|TRBJ2-1
TGTGCCAGTAGTATAGCGGGAGCACAGTTCTTC
CASSIAGAQFF
>many|TRBV19|NA|TRBJ2-3
TGTGCCAGTAATCGAGGGGGAAGCACAGATACGCAGTATTTT
CASNRGGSTDTQYF
>few|TRBV2|NA|TRBJ1-1
TGTGCCAGCAGTGAACACCACCTGAACACTGAAGCTTTCTTT
CASSEHHLNTEAFF
>few|TRBV6-5|NA|TRBJ1-1
TGTGCCATCAGATCCAGGGGAGGCGACACTGAAGCTTTCTTT
CAIRSRGGDTEAFF
>NA|TRBV15|NA|TRBJ1-6
TGTGCCACCAGCAGAAGTAAGCCCCTCCACTTT
CATSRSKPLHF
>NA|TRBV19|NA|TRBJ2-4
TGTGCCAGTAGCCCAGGGATGGGGAACATTCAGTACTTC
CASSPGMGNIQYF
>many|TRBV7-7|TRBD1|TRBJ2-5
TGTGCTAGCAGCTTAGCGAACCAGGGGGCCTGGGAGACCCAGTACTTC
CASSLANQGAWETQYF
>NA|TRBV30|NA|TRBJ2-2
TGTGCCTGGAGTGTAGGGGACGGGGAGCTGTTTTTT
CAWSVGDGELFF
>many|TRBV7-3|NA|TRBJ2-5
TGTGCCAGCAGCTACGGAGGTCAAGAGACCCAGTACTTC
CASSYGGQETQYF
>many|TRBV11-2|TRBD2|TRBJ2-1
TGTGCCAGCAGCTTAGGACTAGCGGGAGATCATGAGCAGTTCTTC
CASSLGLAGDHEQFF
>once|TRBV10-2|NA|TRBJ2-3
TGCGCCGTTACCCGGGGCTCCAGCACAGATACGCAGTATTTT
CAVTRGSSTDTQYF
>many|TRBV4-1|TRBD1|TRBJ2-5
TGCGCCAGCAGCCAAGGATTGACAGGGGGTGGCGAGACCCAGTACTTC
CASSQGLTGGGETQYF
>many|TRBV9|NA|TRBJ2-1
TGTGCCAGCAGCCTTAGACAAGAGCAGTTCTTC
CASSLRQEQFF
>many|TRBV11-3|TRBD2|TRBJ2-5
TGTGCCAGCAGCCGCGGGTGGGATAGCGGGAGAGAGACCCAGTACTTC
CASSRGWDSGRETQYF
>many|TRBV2|NA|TRBJ1-2
TGTGCCAGCAGTGAACGGGGACGTAACTATGGCTACACCTTC
CASSERGRNYGYTF
>many|TRBV30|NA|TRBJ1-2
TGTGCCTGGAGTGTACCAGGGTTCTATGGCTACACCTTC
CAWSVPGFYGYTF
>once|TRBV10-3|TRBD2|TRBJ2-5
TGTGCCAGCAGTTACGGTTCGTCTAGCGGGGTAAAGACCCAGTACTTC
CASSYGSSSGVKTQYF
>once|TRBV7-9|TRBD1|TRBJ2-3
TGTGCCAGCAGCTTGGAGGGGACAGGGACTACGCAGTATTTT
CASSLEGTGTTQYF
>NA|TRBV3-1|NA|TRBJ2-3
TGCGCCAGCAGCCGATTTAGTAGCGGTTGGGAGGCAGATTCGCAGTATTTT
CASSRFSSGWEADSQYF
>few|TRBV19|NA|TRBJ2-3
TGTGCCAGTAGTAGGGTGGGGGGCGCAGATACGCAGTATTTT
CASSRVGGADTQYF
>many|TRBV27|NA|TRBJ1-6
TGTGCCAGCAGTCGAGAGCCTGTGGGTTCACCCCTCCACTTT
CASSREPVGSPLHF
>few|TRBV7-8|NA|TRBJ1-2
TGTACCAGCGGGTTAGAATCCCCAAACTATGGCTACACCTTC
CTSGLESPNYGYTF
>NA|TRBV6-2/TRBV6-3|NA|TRBJ1-4
TGTGCCAGCAGCTCGATTTCGGTGACTAATGAAAGACTGTTTTTT
CASSSISVTNERLFF
>NA|TRBV20-1|NA|TRBJ1-3
TGCAGTGCTACCGGACCTTCGTGGGACACCATATATTTT
CSATGPSWDTIYF